The 8 T cell receptor beta chains given below trace back to one sample, sequenced in a study of blood T cell repertoires in COVID-19. Assay: immunoSEQ multiplex PCR; the TCRdb copy retains only in-frame clones and omits some. There are 210,000 or so clones in the sample; just under 80% occur only once, and about 3% lies in the top ten. The sequenced material came from peripheral blood. The receptors originated from a woman of 80 years or more with active or convalescent COVID-19.

The chain joins TRBV27 to TRBJ1-2, with TRBD1 matching over 9 bases. The V and J ends lost 5 bases and 3 bases, in that order; junction bases with no gene match: 1. CDR1 is MNHEY and CDR2 is SMNVEV in the germline V gene (reference sequence). This CDR3 has 13 amino acids. CDR3 coding DNA: TGTGCCAGCAGTGGGACAGGGTACTATGGCTACACCTTC. Protein sequence: CASSGTGYYGYTF.

The rearrangement uses TRBV3-1 (or the pseudogene TRBV3-2) and TRBJ2-7; tentatively, D is TRBD2 (5 bases). The CDR3 runs 12 residues. CDR1 LGHDT and CDR2 YNNKEL come from the germline V gene (reference sequence). V was pared by 6 bases and J by 2 bases, with 8 bases between. CDR3 protein: CASSLGAYEQYF. The CDR3 DNA is TGTGCCAGCAGTCTCGGGGCCTACGAGCAGTACTTC.

The V call is TRBV6-2 or TRBV6-3, the J call TRBJ2-7; 7 nucleotides align to TRBD1. Germline values: CDR1 MNHEY, CDR2 SVGEGT. The trim removed 2 bases at V and 6 bases at J, leaving 16 bases unmatched. The CDR3 consists of 17 residues. The CDR3 DNA is TGTGCCAGCAGTTACCCTTTCCCCCGACAGGGATTCGGCGAGCAGTACTTC. Translated, it gives CASSYPFPRQGFGEQYF.

The J gene is TRBJ1-4, the V gene TRBV4-2; maybe TRBD1 (5 bases). CDR1 LGHNA and CDR2 YNFKEQ come from the germline V gene. CDR3 length: 16 residues. Trimming removed 0 bases from V and 5 bases from J, with 13 bases in between. Here the CDR3 DNA reads TGTGCCAGCAGCCAAGATCGGCAGGGTTCAAATGAAAAACTGTTTTTT. Translated, it gives CASSQDRQGSNEKLFF.

This chain joins TRBV7-9 and TRBJ2-3; D unresolved. Germline CDR1 SEHNR, CDR2 FQNEAQ (reference sequence). Between the trimmed V and J ends, which lost 1 base and 0 bases, there was a span of 8 bases. The CDR3 extends over 15 amino acids. The CDR3 DNA sequence: TGTGCCAGCAGCTTAGAGAGCGCTAGCACAGATACGCAGTATTTT. It codes for CASSLESASTDTQYF.

This clone was picked up one time. The chain uses TRBV4-2 and TRBJ2-7; D is unclear. The V gene's germline CDR1 is LGHNA and CDR2 YNFKEQ. V was pared by 0 bases and J by 7 bases, with 7 bases between. CDR3 size: 12 residues. CDR3 residues: CASSQDGQEQYF. The CDR3 DNA sequence: TGTGCCAGCAGCCAAGATGGCCAGGAGCAGTACTTC.

This clone has at least ten counts. The chain is built from TRBV28 and TRBJ1-1; the D is unclear. The V gene's germline CDR1 is MDHEN and CDR2 SYDVKM. Trimming removed 6 bases from V and 5 bases from J, with 13 bases in between. CDR3 size: 13 residues. CDR3 in DNA: TGTGCCAGCAGGAGGTTGGGTTGGACTGAAGCTTTCTTT. As protein: CASRRLGWTEAFF.

In this sample, this clone turned up once. The chain has TRBV28 and TRBJ1-2; the D is unclear. CDR3 length equals 15 residues. V lost 2 bases to trimming and J lost 0 bases, with 10 bases between them. Germline-derived CDR1 and CDR2 are MDHEN and SYDVKM. Here the CDR3 DNA reads TGTGCCAGCAGTTTAAAACAGAGTCCTAACTATGGCTACACCTTC. Protein: CASSLKQSPNYGYTF.